Below are 9 T cell receptor beta chains sequenced from a single sample in a study of Ad26.COV2.S vaccination and SARS-CoV-2 variants. Here immunoSEQ multiplex PCR was the method, and the copy in TCRdb shows in-frame clones only, minus some. The sample has about 460,000 clones, 80% to 90% seen once. Treatment defined: 15 to 20 received Ad26.COV2.S at low or high dose, single or two shots; 5 received placebo; per-sample allocation not given. Material that was analyzed had been drawn on day 63 after the first vaccine or placebo injection. Sequencing used peripheral blood, obtained in a trial of Ad26.COV2.S vaccine versus placebo. The receptors shown here come from a person between 18 and 65 years old who received the Ad26.COV2.S COVID-19 vaccine or a placebo.

The gene calls are TRBV2 and TRBJ1-3; perhaps TRBD1 as D (6 bases). This CDR3 spans 14 amino acids. Trimming removed 3 bases at V and 6 bases at J, with 12 bases between. The V gene's germline CDR1 is SNHLY and CDR2 FYNNEI. CDR3 in amino acids: CASSERGGVNTIYF. The CDR3 nucleotides are TGTGCCAGCAGTGAGAGAGGGGGAGTAAACACCATATATTTT.

The chain combines TRBV7-9 with TRBJ1-4; 11 nucleotides line up with TRBD1. This CDR3 has 17 amino acids. The J segment lost 0 bases and the V segment lost 6 bases, leaving 6 bases of the junction unmatched. Germline V gene sequence: CDR1 SEHNR, CDR2 FQNEAQ (reference sequence). CDR3 coding DNA: TGTGCCAGCAGAACTGGACAGGGGGCTCCAACTAATGAAAAACTGTTTTTT. It yields the protein CASRTGQGAPTNEKLFF.

The V gene is TRBV4-1, the J gene TRBJ2-6; D ambiguous. Trimming removed 3 bases at V and 0 bases at J, with 12 bases between. In germline, CDR1 is MGHRA, CDR2 YSYEKL. The CDR3 spans 17 residues. The DNA of the CDR3 is TGCGCCAGCAGCCATGGATTATTACGCTCTGGGGCCAACGTCCTGACTTTC. Its translation is CASSHGLLRSGANVLTF.

On this clone: The sample has other DNA sequences that encode this CDR3 too. This chain uses TRBV30 with TRBJ1-5, with D maybe TRBD1 (5 bases). Trimming removed 0 bases at V and 3 bases at J, with 6 bases between. The CDR3 is 13 residues long. Germline V gives CDR1 GTSNPN, CDR2 SVGIG (reference sequence). DNA for the CDR3: TGTGCCTGGAGTGTCAGGGACAATCAGCCCCAGCATTTT. Amino acids: CAWSVRDNQPQHF.

The chain is built from TRBV18 and TRBJ2-7; D is perhaps TRBD1 or TRBD2 (7 bases each). The germline V gene has CDR1 KGHSH and CDR2 LQKENI. Trimming cost V 2 bases and J 2 bases, with 19 bases left between them. This CDR3 has 17 residues. CDR3 residues: CASSPTVRGGGPYEQYF. The DNA of the CDR3 is TGTGCCAGCTCACCAACGGTTCGGGGAGGGGGCCCCTACGAGCAGTACTTC.

The CDR3 spells CASSFGLAYEQYF. The CDR3 DNA follows: TGTGCCAGTAGTTTCGGACTAGCCTACGAGCAGTACTTC. The V and J genes are TRBV19 and TRBJ2-7; 7 positions agree with TRBD2. The germline CDR1 and CDR2 sequences are LNHDA and SQIVND (reference sequence). The CDR3 has 13 residues. V trimming: 5 bases; J trimming: 2 bases; junction bases outside the gene matches: 3. Together with reference TRBV19 and TRBJ2-7, the CDR3 gives the full variable domain: DGGITQSPKYLFRKEGQNVTLSCEQNLNHDAMYWYRQDPGQGLRLIYYSQIVNDFQKGDIAEGYSVSREKKESFPLTVTSAQKNPTAFYLCASSFGLAYEQYFGPGTRLTVT.

The gene calls are TRBV21-1 and TRBJ1-1; TRBD1 is the table's D call and was not checked against the DNA. TRBV21-1 is a listed pseudogene. The CDR3 extends over 15 amino acids. The CDR3 bases are TGTGCCAGCAGCAACTACGGACAGGGGAACACTGAAGCTTTCTTT. As protein: CASSNYGQGNTEAFF.

The chain is built from TRBV3-1 (or the pseudogene TRBV3-2) and TRBJ1-1; D gene unclear. Trimming took 0 bases from V and 7 from J, leaving 9 bases between them. Looked up from germline, CDR1 is LGHDT and CDR2 is YNNKEL (reference sequence). The CDR3 is made up of 13 amino acids. The CDR3: CASSQEGIGEAFF. The CDR3 region has the DNA TGTGCCAGCAGCCAAGAAGGGATCGGTGAAGCTTTCTTT.

The V and J genes are TRBV18 and TRBJ1-2; the match to TRBD1 covers 12 bases. CDR3 length: 14 residues. Germline CDR1 KGHSH, CDR2 LQKENI. V gave up 1 base and J gave up 8 bases; unmatched junction bases: 2. Here the CDR3 reads CASSPRDRGPGYTF. For the CDR3, the DNA is TGTGCCAGCTCACCACGGGACAGGGGGCCCGGCTACACCTTC.